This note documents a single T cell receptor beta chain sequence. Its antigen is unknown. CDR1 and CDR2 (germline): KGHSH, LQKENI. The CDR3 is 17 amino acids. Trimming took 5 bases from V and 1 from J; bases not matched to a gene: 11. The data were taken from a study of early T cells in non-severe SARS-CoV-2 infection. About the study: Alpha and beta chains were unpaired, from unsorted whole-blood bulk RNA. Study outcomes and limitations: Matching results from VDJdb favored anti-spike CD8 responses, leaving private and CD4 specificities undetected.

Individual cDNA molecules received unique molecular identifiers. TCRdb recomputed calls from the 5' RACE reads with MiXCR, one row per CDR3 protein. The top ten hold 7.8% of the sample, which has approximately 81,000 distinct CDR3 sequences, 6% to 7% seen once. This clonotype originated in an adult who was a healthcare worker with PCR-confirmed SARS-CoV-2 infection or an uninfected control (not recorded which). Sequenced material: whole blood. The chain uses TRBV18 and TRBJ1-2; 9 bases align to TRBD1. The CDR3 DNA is TGTGCCAGCTCATCTCGTCCCGGGACAGGGATTAACTATGGCTACACCTTC. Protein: CASSSRPGTGINYGYTF.